The 16 T cell receptor beta chains in this list originate from one sample, sequenced in a study of beta chain features in type 1 diabetes. Isolated RNA was reverse transcribed in full, so expressed TCRB transcripts were sequenced. Here immunoSEQ multiplex PCR was the method, and the copy in TCRdb shows in-frame clones only, minus some. Altogether 130,000 or so clones are present, roughly 9.3% being singletons, with the ten largest covering about 0.6%. The sequenced material came from central memory CD4+ T cells from blood. The receptors come from a woman aged 40 to 50 in good health.

V usage is TRBV5-4 and J usage is TRBJ1-6, with unresolved D. Germline CDR1 reads SGHNT; CDR2 reads YYREEE (reference sequence). V dropped 4 bases and J dropped 4 bases, with 9 bases sitting between them. The CDR3 extends over 14 amino acids. CDR3 nucleotide sequence: TGTGCCAGCAGCGAGGGTTATTATAATTCACCCCTCCACTTT. Residues: CASSEGYYNSPLHF. Looking up the rest from reference TRBV5-4 and TRBJ1-6 gives the full variable domain: ETGVTQSPTHLIKTRGQQVTLRCSSQSGHNTVSWYQQALGQGPQFIFQYYREEENGRGNFPPRFSGLQFPNYSSELNVNALELDDSALYLCASSEGYYNSPLHFGNGTRLTVT.

V gene TRBV7-9 combines with J gene TRBJ1-2; TRBD1 agrees at 7 bases. CDR1 and CDR2 from the germline V gene are SEHNR and FQNEAQ (reference sequence). CDR3 length: 14 residues. V was clipped by 2 bases and J by 7 bases; unmatched bases: 7. CDR3 bases: TGTGCCAGCAGCTTATCGACAGGGAACGGTGGCTACACCTTC. Its protein is CASSLSTGNGGYTF.

This clone was detected a few times. The chain is built from TRBV6-5 and TRBJ2-7; 8 nucleotides agree with TRBD1. The CDR3 is 15 residues long. Looked up from germline, CDR1 is MNHEY and CDR2 is SVGAGI. J was trimmed by 4 bases and V by 1 base; bases with no gene match: 6. CDR3 sequence reads: CASSYFAQGAYEQYF. The CDR3 nucleotides read TGTGCCAGCAGTTACTTTGCGCAGGGGGCGTACGAGCAGTACTTC.

This clone has more than one count but fewer than ten. The V gene is TRBV18, the J gene TRBJ1-6; D gene ambiguous. Germline V CDR1 and CDR2: KGHSH, LQKENI. The CDR3 runs to 16 residues. Trimming removed 2 bases at V and 0 bases at J, with 8 bases between. The CDR3 sequence: CASSPKTSSYNSPLHF. The CDR3 region has the DNA TGTGCCAGCTCACCAAAGACTAGCTCCTATAATTCACCCCTCCACTTT.

This clone was seen a handful of times. V usage is TRBV10-3 and J usage is TRBJ2-3; 15 nucleotides align to TRBD2. After removal of 0 bases from V and 0 bases from J, the junction contained 4 bases not matched to a gene. CDR1 and CDR2 from the germline V gene are ENHRY and SYGVKD. This CDR3 comprises 19 residues. The CDR3 DNA reads TGTGCCATCAGTGAGTCTAAAGGGACTAGCGGGGGGAGCACAGATACGCAGTATTTT. Protein: CAISESKGTSGGSTDTQYF.

The chain employs TRBV7-2 and TRBJ2-5, with 7 bases lining up with TRBD2. This CDR3 region has 15 residues. The junction had 13 bases not matched to a gene; V was cut back by 7 bases and J by 5 bases. Germline CDR1 and CDR2: SGHTA and FQGNSA. This CDR3 reads CASTNLGGNYETQYF. In DNA, the CDR3 is TGTGCCAGCACCAACCTGGGGGGGAACTATGAGACCCAGTACTTC.

Only a few counts were recorded for this clone. The chain links TRBV10-3 to TRBJ1-5; D gene uncertain. This CDR3 region has 13 residues. V gave up 5 bases and J gave up 7 bases, with 12 bases separating them. Germline values: CDR1 ENHRY, CDR2 SYGVKD. The CDR3 region is CAISTDKLQPQHF. The CDR3 DNA reads TGTGCCATCAGTACCGACAAGCTGCAGCCCCAGCATTTT.

J is TRBJ2-7 and V is TRBV7-9; the match to TRBD1 covers 8 bases. The CDR3 consists of 14 residues. The V gene end was trimmed by 5 bases and the J gene end by 3 bases; junction bases not matched to a gene: 6. Germline loops: CDR1 SEHNR, CDR2 FQNEAQ (reference sequence). CDR3: CASSTGQGLYEQYF. CDR3 in DNA: TGTGCCAGCAGCACCGGACAGGGCCTCTACGAGCAGTACTTC. Full variable domain (outside the CDR3, taken from reference TRBV7-9 and TRBJ2-7): DTGVSQNPRHKITKRGQNVTFRCDPISEHNRLYWYRQTLGQGPEFLTYFQNEAQLEKSRLLSDRFSAERPKGSFSTLEIQRTEQGDSAMYLCASSTGQGLYEQYFGPGTRLTVT.

The chain recombines TRBV4-3 with TRBJ2-5, with TRBD2 identical over 10 bases. The CDR3 contains 17 residues. With 0 bases clipped from V and 6 bases from J, the junction kept 10 bases outside the gene matches. Germline CDR1 and CDR2: LGHNA and YSLEER. The CDR3 protein is CASSQEPSGGAHKTQYF. CDR3 bases: TGCGCCAGCAGCCAAGAACCCAGCGGGGGGGCCCACAAGACCCAGTACTTC.

The J gene is TRBJ1-5, the V gene TRBV27; D gene uncertain. Trimming left V 5 bases short and J 3 bases short, with 5 bases between. Germline V CDR1 and CDR2: MNHEY, SMNVEV (reference sequence). The CDR3 extends over 12 amino acids. CDR3 region: CASSEINQPQHF. The CDR3 DNA reads TGTGCCAGCAGTGAGATCAATCAGCCCCAGCATTTT.

This clone has just a few counts. The chain uses TRBV6-5 and TRBJ2-7; D gene unclear. The CDR3 covers 15 residues. V lost 0 bases, J lost 2 bases, and 11 bases lay in between. Germline loops: CDR1 MNHEY, CDR2 SVGAGI. CDR3 sequence (DNA): TGTGCCAGCAGTTACTCTGGGCTCGACGCCTACGAGCAGTACTTC. This translates into CASSYSGLDAYEQYF.

This clone showed up just a few times. This chain joins TRBV18 and TRBJ2-4, with TRBD1 as a possible D gene (6 bases). CDR3 length equals 17 residues. Trimming stripped 5 bases from V and 1 base from J, with 18 bases between. CDR1 KGHSH and CDR2 LQKENI come from the germline V gene. Here the CDR3 DNA reads TGTGCCAGCTCAACGGAACCAACAGGGCCCGCCAAAAACATTCAGTACTTC. Translating it yields CASSTEPTGPAKNIQYF.

This clone was counted between two and nine times. V gene TRBV11-2 combines with J gene TRBJ2-7; maybe TRBD2 (5 bases). The CDR3 totals 12 residues. The germline CDR1 and CDR2 sequences are SGHAT and FQNNGV. V was clipped by 4 bases and J by 7 bases, with 11 bases between them. The DNA for the CDR3 is TGTGCCAGCAGCTACCCCGAGGGAGAGCAGTACTTC. Its translation: CASSYPEGEQYF.

This clone occurred a few times. CDR3 region: CASSRQGAKNIQYF. In nucleotides, the CDR3 is TGTGCCAGCAGCCGACAGGGGGCCAAAAACATTCAGTACTTC. The chain links TRBV28 to TRBJ2-4; 8 nucleotides match TRBD1. Germline loops: CDR1 MDHEN, CDR2 SYDVKM. There are 14 residues in the CDR3. The junction had 2 bases not matched to a gene; V was cut back by 6 bases and J by 1 base. The full variable domain, its missing parts supplied by reference TRBV28 and TRBJ2-4, is DVKVTQSSRYLVKRTGEKVFLECVQDMDHENMFWYRQDPGLGLRLIYFSYDVKMKEKGDIPEGYSVSREKKERFSLILESASTNQTSMYLCASSRQGAKNIQYFGAGTRLSVL.

J is TRBJ2-1 and V is TRBV4-1; 8 positions agree with TRBD2. V dropped 4 bases and J dropped 3; count of bases not matched to a gene: 5. The CDR3 contains 15 residues. Germline CDR1 reads MGHRA; CDR2 reads YSYEKL. In DNA form, the CDR3 reads TGCGCCAGCAGCCTTAGCGGGGAACGCTACAATGAGCAGTTCTTC. Translating gives CASSLSGERYNEQFF.

This clone has more than one count but fewer than ten. The chain links TRBV27 to TRBJ2-7; D perhaps matches TRBD2 (5 bases). V lost 5 bases and J 7 bases, leaving 24 bases between the germline ends. CDR1 and CDR2 (germline): MNHEY, SMNVEV (reference sequence). This CDR3 region has 16 residues. The CDR3 DNA is TGTGCCAGCAGTGCAGCTCCACTAGGTGGGTCGGGTGAGCAGTACTTC. Protein: CASSAAPLGGSGEQYF.